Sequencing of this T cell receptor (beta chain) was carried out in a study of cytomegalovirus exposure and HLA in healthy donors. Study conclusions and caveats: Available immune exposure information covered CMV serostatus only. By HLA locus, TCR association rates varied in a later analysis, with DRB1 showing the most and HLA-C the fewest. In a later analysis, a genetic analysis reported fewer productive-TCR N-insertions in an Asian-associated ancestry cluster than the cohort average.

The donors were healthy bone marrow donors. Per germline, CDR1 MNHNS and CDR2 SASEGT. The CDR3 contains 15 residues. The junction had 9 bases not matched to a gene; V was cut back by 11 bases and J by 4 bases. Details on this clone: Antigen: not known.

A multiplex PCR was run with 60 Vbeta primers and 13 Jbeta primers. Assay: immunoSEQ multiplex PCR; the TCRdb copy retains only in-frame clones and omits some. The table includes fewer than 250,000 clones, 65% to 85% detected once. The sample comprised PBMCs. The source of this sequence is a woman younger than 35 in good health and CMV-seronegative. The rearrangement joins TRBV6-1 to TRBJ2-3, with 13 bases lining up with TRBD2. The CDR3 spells CAGSLAGGRADTQYF. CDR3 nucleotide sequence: TGTGCCGGCTCACTAGCGGGGGGGAGGGCAGATACGCAGTATTTT.